Following are 9 T cell receptor beta chains from one sample sequenced in a study of naive and memory T cell subsets. An equimolar mix of two oligonucleotides served as the beta constant-region primer for TRBC1 and TRBC2. The ligated cDNA underwent four PCR rounds using SP2 and nested alpha and beta constant-region primers. A single record per CDR3 protein comes from TCRdb applying MiXCR to the UMI-ligation and nested PCR reads. This sample has 8,500 to 10,000 distinct CDR3 sequences, with less than 7% found just once. The specimen was CD4+ TEMRA cells from blood. Subset described: effector memory re-expressing CD45RA, CD45RA+ CD27-. The receptors stem from a human donor in good health.

Ten or more counts support this clonotype. The V call is TRBV20-1, the J call TRBJ2-1, with TRBD2 identical over 10 bases. Germline values: CDR1 DFQATT, CDR2 SNEGSKA (reference sequence). The CDR3 is 13 amino acids. Losses at the gene ends were 4 bases for V and 9 bases for J; bases not matched to a gene: 6. CDR3 amino acids: CSATQKREGEQFF. The DNA for the CDR3 is TGCAGTGCTACCCAGAAGCGGGAGGGTGAGCAGTTCTTC.

This clonotype was counted many times. The gene calls are TRBV19 and TRBJ1-6, with D hard to call. Trimming shortened V by 0 bases and J by 10 bases, and 7 bases separated the two germline ends. Germline V gene sequence: CDR1 LNHDA, CDR2 SQIVND (reference sequence). The CDR3 has 13 amino acids. CDR3 coding DNA: TGTGCCAGTAGTATAGATCCATCGTCACCCCTCCACTTT. Translating gives CASSIDPSSPLHF.

This clonotype was seen repeatedly, ten times or more. The V and J genes are TRBV6-2 or TRBV6-3 and TRBJ2-1; weak D call: TRBD2 (5 bases). CDR3 length equals 15 residues. Germline V lookup: CDR1 MNHEY, CDR2 SVGEGT. V was shortened by 2 bases and J by 5 bases, with 13 bases between the two germline ends. The CDR3 DNA reads as TGTGCCAGCAGTTACGAGGGTCCACATAACAATGAGCAGTTCTTC. It yields the protein CASSYEGPHNNEQFF.

This clonotype was recorded at least ten times. This chain uses TRBV7-1 with TRBJ2-5; D remains unclear. TRBV7-1 falls under the ORF class, with uncertain function. Trimming removed 5 bases at V and 1 base at J, with 8 bases between. The CDR3 spans 13 residues. The CDR3 sequence: CASSRLGQETQYF. CDR3 nucleotide sequence: TGTGCCAGCAGCCGACTGGGCCAAGAGACCCAGTACTTC.

The rearrangement links TRBV19 to TRBJ1-2, with TRBD1 identical over 7 bases. The CDR3 extends over 13 amino acids. The ends lost 7 bases at V and 5 bases at J; junction bases unmatched: 7. Germline V CDR1 and CDR2: LNHDA, SQIVND (reference sequence). Here the CDR3 DNA reads TGTGCCAGTACTCCGGGACAGAGTTATGGCTACACCTTC. Protein product: CASTPGQSYGYTF.

This clonotype occurred many times. The rearrangement joins TRBV5-4 to TRBJ1-1; D is unclear. In germline, CDR1 is SGHNT, CDR2 YYREEE (reference sequence). This CDR3 contains 13 residues. The V and J ends lost 2 bases and 11 bases respectively, with 16 bases between them. The CDR3 region is CASSFAGGYSAFF. DNA for the CDR3: TGTGCCAGCAGCTTTGCAGGAGGGTATTCGGCTTTCTTT.

This clonotype appeared many times. The V and J genes are TRBV6-2 or TRBV6-3 and TRBJ1-1; 7 positions match TRBD1. CDR3 length equals 14 residues. The junction had 12 bases not matched to a gene; V was cut back by 8 bases and J by 6 bases. CDR1 is MNHEY, CDR2 SVGEGT, per germline. The chain's CDR3 is CASRGQAGSAEAFF. The CDR3 region has the DNA TGTGCCAGCCGAGGACAGGCCGGGTCGGCTGAAGCTTTCTTT.

This clonotype has only a few counts. This sequence joins TRBV5-1 and TRBJ1-1; no clear D gene. There are 11 residues in the CDR3. In germline, CDR1 is SGHRS, CDR2 YFSETQ. V lost 0 bases, J lost 6 bases, and 3 bases lay in between. CDR3 in amino acids: CASSLGPEAFF. CDR3 DNA sequence: TGCGCCAGCAGCTTGGGGCCTGAAGCTTTCTTT.

This clonotype appeared a few times. The V and J genes are TRBV20-1 and TRBJ2-1, with TRBD2 matching over 8 bases. This CDR3 is built from 16 residues. V lost 1 base to trimming and J lost 0 bases; unmatched junction nucleotides: 5. The germline gives CDR1 DFQATT, CDR2 SNEGSKA (reference sequence). CDR3 in DNA: TGCAGTGCTAGAGTAGGAAGCGGGAGCTCCTACAATGAGCAGTTCTTC. It codes for CSARVGSGSSYNEQFF.